These 25 T cell receptor beta chains originate from one sample sequenced in a study of blood T cells in healthy people across ages. Then a second PCR, running roughly 7 to 11 cycles, was carried out with a sample-barcoded 5' primer and a J-beta primer mix. Each CDR3 protein is one row after TCRdb ran MiXCR on the 5' RACE reads. The data contain about a million distinct CDR3 sequences, roughly 50% of them singletons. The sequencing sample was made of blood. The source is an older woman in good health.

The chain employs TRBV6-6 and TRBJ1-5; D is perhaps TRBD1 (5 bases). The CDR3 contains 16 residues. In germline, CDR1 is MNHNY, CDR2 SVGAGI (reference sequence). V lost 6 bases to trimming and J lost 0 bases, with 15 bases between them. The CDR3, as DNA: TGTGCCAGCAGAACGTCGACAGACAATAGCAATCAGCCCCAGCATTTT. The encoded protein is CASRTSTDNSNQPQHF.

This clonotype appeared a single time. The V call is TRBV12-3 or TRBV12-4, the J call TRBJ2-7; the match to TRBD1 covers 8 bases. After removal of 6 bases from V and 3 bases from J, the junction contained 13 bases not matched to a gene. The CDR3 covers 16 residues. DNA of the CDR3: TGTGCCAGCAGCCCCGATGAGGACAGGGATTTCTACGAGCAGTACTTC. Amino acids: CASSPDEDRDFYEQYF.

The chain has TRBV20-1 and TRBJ2-7; no definite D call. The CDR3 has 12 residues. Germline CDR1 reads DFQATT; CDR2 reads SNEGSKA (reference sequence). With 3 bases removed from V and 4 bases from J, the gap between germline ends came to 10 bases. The chain's CDR3 is CSASRQSYEQYF. The DNA of the CDR3 is TGCAGTGCTAGTCGCCAATCATACGAGCAGTACTTC.

The gene calls are TRBV5-1 and TRBJ1-1; 10 nucleotides match TRBD1. Looked up from germline, CDR1 is SGHRS and CDR2 is YFSETQ. This CDR3 spans 15 amino acids. Trimming at V came to 6 bases and at J to 5 bases, leaving 10 bases not matched to a gene. In DNA form, the CDR3 reads TGCGCCAGCACCAAATCGACAGGGGGCGGGACTGAAGCTTTCTTT. Protein product: CASTKSTGGGTEAFF.

The chain links TRBV4-2 to TRBJ2-7, with no clear D. Germline CDR1 reads LGHNA; CDR2 reads YNFKEQ. This CDR3 is built from 14 residues. V dropped 1 base and J dropped 1 base, with 8 bases sitting between them. The CDR3 spells CASSQGQVSYEQYF. The CDR3 DNA reads TGTGCCAGCAGCCAAGGGCAGGTTTCCTACGAGCAGTACTTC.

The gene calls are TRBV28 and TRBJ1-4, with a weak D call TRBD1 (6 bases). The CDR3 totals 12 residues. Germline V gene sequence: CDR1 MDHEN, CDR2 SYDVKM. Trimming took off 9 bases at V and 5 bases at J, with 10 bases between the two ends. This CDR3 is CASTQGNEKLFF. The CDR3 DNA sequence: TGTGCCAGTACACAGGGAAATGAAAAACTGTTTTTT.

V is TRBV20-1 and J is TRBJ2-4; TRBD2 is a possible D gene (5 bases). The end of the DNA aligns better with TRBJ2-7, so the J call may be wrong. CDR3 length: 13 amino acids. Germline V gene sequence: CDR1 DFQATT, CDR2 SNEGSKA (reference sequence). The CDR3 here is CSAHGLAMNEQYF. The CDR3 bases are TGCAGTGCCCACGGGTTAGCGATGAACGAGCAGTACTTC.

The chain combines TRBV5-1 with TRBJ2-1; 7 bases agree with TRBD2. Germline CDR1 and CDR2: SGHRS and YFSETQ. V dropped 4 bases and J dropped 4; count of bases not matched to a gene: 14. There are 17 residues in the CDR3. The DNA for the CDR3 is TGCGCCAGCAGCCTGAGGAGTGTGGGAGGGGTTTACAATGAGCAGTTCTTC. Translating gives CASSLRSVGGVYNEQFF.

This clonotype came up once. The chain is built from TRBV3-1 and TRBJ2-3; 8 nucleotides align to TRBD2. In germline, CDR1 is LGHDT, CDR2 YNNKEL (reference sequence). The CDR3 runs 14 residues. V shed 3 bases, J shed 8 bases, and the junction held 7 bases outside the gene matches. This chain's CDR3 is CASSHEAGVSTQYF. The DNA of the CDR3 is TGTGCCAGCAGCCACGAAGCGGGAGTGAGTACGCAGTATTTT.

This clonotype has only a few counts. The chain carries TRBV20-1 and TRBJ2-5; no clear D gene. The CDR3 extends over 14 amino acids. The germline V and J ends were trimmed by 0 bases and 0 bases, with 8 bases remaining between them. Germline-derived CDR1 and CDR2 are DFQATT and SNEGSKA (reference sequence). The CDR3 nucleotides are TGCAGTGCTAGAGATGTGGGGTACCAAGAGACCCAGTACTTC. The encoded protein is CSARDVGYQETQYF.

The genes are TRBV11-2 and TRBJ2-5; D perhaps matches TRBD1 (6 bases). The CDR3 is made up of 14 amino acids. V was trimmed by 5 bases and J by 5 bases, leaving 15 bases between them. Germline values: CDR1 SGHAT, CDR2 FQNNGV. CDR3 sequence: CASSTPRGLETQYF. The DNA for the CDR3 is TGTGCCAGCAGCACACCCAGGGGCCTTGAGACCCAGTACTTC. Full variable domain (outside the CDR3, taken from reference TRBV11-2 and TRBJ2-5): EAGVAQSPRYKIIEKRQSVAFWCNPISGHATLYWYQQILGQGPKLLIQFQNNGVVDDSQLPKDRFSAERLKGVDSTLKIQPAKLEDSAVYLCASSTPRGLETQYFGPGTRLLVL.

The sample holds a few counts of this clonotype. The chain employs TRBV6-5 and TRBJ1-6; tentatively, D is TRBD1 (5 bases). This CDR3 has 14 amino acids. The germline CDR1 and CDR2 sequences are MNHEY and SVGAGI. V dropped 5 bases and J dropped 7 bases, with 12 bases sitting between them. CDR3 in DNA: TGTGCCAGCAGTAAAAGGGGCTGGAATTCACCCCTCCACTTT. Its protein is CASSKRGWNSPLHF.

V and J are TRBV6-2 or TRBV6-3 and TRBJ2-7; D may be TRBD1 (5 bases). Germline assignment: CDR1 MNHEY and CDR2 SVGEGT. The CDR3 is made up of 12 amino acids. Trimming left V 2 bases short and J 7 bases short, with 9 bases between. The chain's CDR3 is CASSYGAGEQYF. CDR3 nucleotide sequence: TGTGCCAGCAGTTACGGGGCAGGGGAGCAGTACTTC.

The chain recombines TRBV28 with TRBJ2-7, with TRBD2 matching 8 bases. CDR1 and CDR2 from the germline V gene are MDHEN and SYDVKM. V was clipped by 10 bases and J by 2 bases; unmatched bases: 7. CDR3 length: 13 amino acids. Here the CDR3 reads CATSGLVPYEQYF. As DNA, the CDR3 is TGTGCCACCTCGGGACTAGTACCCTACGAGCAGTACTTC.

V usage is TRBV15 and J usage is TRBJ2-7; D might be TRBD2 (6 bases). The better agreement between TRBJ2-5 and the DNA end casts doubt on the J call. CDR3 length: 14 amino acids. Germline V lookup: CDR1 LNHNV, CDR2 YYDKDF (reference sequence). The CDR3: CATARREIQETQYF. CDR3 DNA: TGTGCCACTGCAAGGAGGGAAATCCAAGAGACCCAGTACTTC.

The table lists this clonotype with a few counts. The chain joins TRBV12-3 or TRBV12-4 to TRBJ2-3, with D unclear. The CDR3 runs 14 residues. Trimming cost V 1 base and J 1 base, with 6 bases left between them. CDR3 sequence (DNA): TGTGCCAGCAGTTTAGGGAGCGGCACAGATACGCAGTATTTT. Residues: CASSLGSGTDTQYF.

V is TRBV20-1 and J is TRBJ2-1; the D is unclear. V was pared by 6 bases and J by 5 bases, with 11 bases between. From germline, CDR1 is DFQATT and CDR2 SNEGSKA (reference sequence). The CDR3 runs 12 residues. The CDR3 DNA is TGCAGTGCCCCTTCGAGGAACAATGAGCAGTTCTTC. Translating it yields CSAPSRNNEQFF.

The rearrangement links TRBV20-1 to TRBJ2-3, with D possibly being TRBD2 (5 bases). CDR1 and CDR2 from the germline V gene are DFQATT and SNEGSKA (reference sequence). The CDR3 has 13 amino acids. CDR3: CSARAGHTDTQYF. In DNA form, the CDR3 reads TGCAGCGCGCGGGCCGGGCACACAGATACGCAGTATTTT.

This clonotype was detected a few times. A much larger clone sits a single nucleotide away, making a read error possible. This chain joins TRBV3-1 and TRBJ2-7, with D hard to call. Trimming took off 5 bases at V and 7 bases at J, with 12 bases between the two ends. The CDR3 length is 12 residues. Germline V gene sequence: CDR1 LGHDT, CDR2 YNNKEL (reference sequence). DNA of the CDR3: TGTGCCAGCAGCTCCCAGCTGGGTGAGCAGTACTTC. It translates to CASSSQLGEQYF.

This clonotype was detected only a few times. The chain carries TRBV6-2 or TRBV6-3 and TRBJ2-1, with 9 bases that match TRBD2. The trim removed 6 bases at V and 4 bases at J, leaving 19 bases unmatched. The CDR3 runs 19 residues. Germline V gene lookup returns CDR1 MNHEY and CDR2 SVGEGT. CDR3 nucleotide sequence: TGTGCCAGCAGACAGGTGTGGCTAGCGGGACCGGAAAGGTACAATGAGCAGTTCTTC. Translated: CASRQVWLAGPERYNEQFF.

V is TRBV7-9 and J is TRBJ2-7, with a weak D call TRBD2 (6 bases). V dropped 8 bases and J dropped 3 bases, with 11 bases sitting between them. Germline V CDR1 and CDR2: SEHNR, FQNEAQ (reference sequence). This CDR3 contains 12 residues. CDR3 in amino acids: CASGDGSYEQYF. The DNA of the CDR3 is TGTGCCAGCGGCGACGGGAGCTACGAGCAGTACTTC.

This chain links TRBV3-1 with TRBJ2-1, with 12 bases aligning to TRBD2. The CDR3 is 19 residues long. V dropped 3 bases and J dropped 4; count of bases not matched to a gene: 13. CDR1 and CDR2 (germline): LGHDT, YNNKEL (reference sequence). CDR3 bases: TGTGCCAGCAGCCACCGGGACCCCAGGACTAGCGGGAAATACAATGAGCAGTTCTTC. Protein sequence: CASSHRDPRTSGKYNEQFF.

CDR3 coding DNA: TGTGCCAGCAATTCACAGGGGTACCTTTCACGGAATGAGCAGTTCTTC. Translating it yields CASNSQGYLSRNEQFF. V is TRBV12-3 or TRBV12-4 and J is TRBJ2-1; TRBD1 aligns across 7 bases. Trimming removed 7 bases from V and 7 bases from J; junction bases left unmatched: 16. This CDR3 comprises 16 residues.

As DNA, the CDR3 is TGTGCCAGCAGTTTAGGGCACCTATCCTACGAGCAGTACTTC. Protein: CASSLGHLSYEQYF. The chain has TRBV12-3 or TRBV12-4 and TRBJ2-7; the D is unclear. CDR3 length: 14 amino acids. With 1 base removed from V and 1 base from J, the gap between germline ends came to 8 bases.

This chain connects TRBV27 to TRBJ2-7, with TRBD2 identical over 12 bases. The closer fit of TRBJ2-1 to the DNA end suggests the J call may be wrong. The germline V gene encodes CDR1 MNHEY and CDR2 SMNVEV (reference sequence). The CDR3 totals 21 residues. The CDR3 region is CASSLAPGTSGWKGSSYEQFF. CDR3 bases: TGTGCCAGCAGTTTAGCGCCGGGGACTAGCGGGTGGAAGGGGAGCTCCTACGAGCAGTTCTTC.